Presented here are 3 T cell receptor beta chains from one specimen sequenced in a study of molecular identifiers for immune sequencing clone quantification. A single record per CDR3 protein comes from TCRdb applying MiXCR to the PCR reads. Altogether about half a million distinct CDR3 sequences are present, around 23% being singletons, with the ten largest covering 0.7% to 0.9%. What was sequenced was naive CD8+ T cells from blood, with Jurkat cell RNA spiked in. Subset meaning: FACS-sorted CD8+CD4-CCR7+CD45RA+ naive T cells. All receptors come from a human donor in good health. Some libraries in this study had Jurkat cell RNA spiked in.

This clonotype was seen ten or more times. V usage is TRBV5-1 and J usage is TRBJ2-5; a weak D match, TRBD2 (5 bases). With 0 bases removed from V and 3 bases from J, the gap between germline ends came to 12 bases. Germline V gene lookup returns CDR1 SGHRS and CDR2 YFSETQ. This CDR3 comprises 15 residues. CDR3 coding DNA: TGCGCCAGCAGCTTGGATCCCAGCGGCGAAGAGACCCAGTACTTC. Amino acids: CASSLDPSGEETQYF. Variable domain in full (rest from reference TRBV5-1 and TRBJ2-5): KAGVTQTPRYLIKTRGQQVTLSCSPISGHRSVSWYQQTPGQGLQFLFEYFSETQRNKGNFPGRFSGRQFSNSRSEMNVSTLELGDSALYLCASSLDPSGEETQYFGPGTRLLVL.

This clonotype was picked up many times. The chain recombines TRBV4-1 with TRBJ1-1; D might be TRBD1 (5 bases). The CDR3 has 14 amino acids. Looked up from germline, CDR1 is MGHRA and CDR2 is YSYEKL. Trimming left V 4 bases short and J 7 bases short, with 16 bases between. The DNA for the CDR3 is TGCGCCAGCAGCCTAAATTCCCGGGACGGTGAAGCTTTCTTT. Protein sequence: CASSLNSRDGEAFF.

This clonotype was recorded many times. The CDR3 loop reads CAWRDVWDEAFF. CDR3 in DNA: TGTGCCTGGAGAGATGTTTGGGACGAAGCTTTCTTT. The V and J genes are TRBV30 and TRBJ1-1, with D perhaps matching TRBD1 (5 bases). CDR1 is GTSNPN, CDR2 SVGIG, per germline (reference sequence). V was clipped by 3 bases and J by 8 bases, with 13 bases between them. This CDR3 has 12 amino acids.